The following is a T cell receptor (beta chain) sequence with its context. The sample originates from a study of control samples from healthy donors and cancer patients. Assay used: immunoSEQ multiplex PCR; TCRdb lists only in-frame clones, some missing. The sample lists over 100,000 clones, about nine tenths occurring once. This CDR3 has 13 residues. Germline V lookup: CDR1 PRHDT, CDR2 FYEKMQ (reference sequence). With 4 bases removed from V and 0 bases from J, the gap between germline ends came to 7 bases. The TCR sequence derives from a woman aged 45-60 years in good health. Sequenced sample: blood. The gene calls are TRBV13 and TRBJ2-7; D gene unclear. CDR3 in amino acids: CASSSEYSYEQYF. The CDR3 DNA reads TGTGCCAGCAGCTCCGAGTACTCCTACGAGCAGTACTTC.